A selection of T cell receptor beta chains follows, all from one sample in a study of blood T cell repertoires in COVID-19. Data came from immunoSEQ multiplex PCR; TCRdb stores just in-frame clones and leaves some out. The sample consists of roughly 78,000 clones, roughly 85% of them appearing once. Sample: peripheral blood. These receptor sequences come from a woman of 80 years or more with acute or convalescent COVID-19. CDR3s include the opening cysteine and the closing phenylalanine or tryptophan. D genes are given only for firm matches. Clone size is shown for a subset of rows, as once, few, many or a class of expanded clone.

CDR3 protein: CASSPHTQGYEQFF
CDR3 DNA: TGTGCCAGCAGCCCGCATACTCAGGGGTATGAGCAGTTCTTC
D gene: NA
V gene: TRBV9
J gene: TRBJ2-1
clone size: NA

CDR3 protein: CASSLLSAAGQGGYGYTF
CDR3 DNA: TGCGCCAGCAGCTTGCTGTCCGCTGCGGGACAGGGCGGCTATGGCTACACCTTC
D gene: TRBD1
V gene: TRBV5-1
J gene: TRBJ1-2
clone size: NA

CDR3 protein: CATWGGTHNEQFF
CDR3 DNA: TGTGCCACCTGGGGGGGGACGCACAATGAGCAGTTCTTC
D gene: TRBD2
V gene: TRBV2
J gene: TRBJ2-1
clone size: NA

CDR3 protein: CASSQAPGQGAYSGNTIYF
CDR3 DNA: TGTGCCAGCAGCCAAGCTCCGGGACAGGGGGCGTACTCTGGAAACACCATATATTTT
D gene: TRBD1
V gene: TRBV3-1/TRBV3-2
J gene: TRBJ1-3
clone size: NA

CDR3 protein: CASSQDNRVTEAFF
CDR3 DNA: TGTGCCAGCAGCCAAGATAACAGGGTAACTGAAGCTTTCTTT
D gene: NA
V gene: TRBV3-1/TRBV3-2
J gene: TRBJ1-1
clone size: NA

CDR3 protein: CASSPNSGRSYNEQFF
CDR3 DNA: TGTGCCAGCAGCCCGAACAGCGGGAGATCTTACAATGAGCAGTTCTTC
D gene: TRBD2
V gene: TRBV11-2
J gene: TRBJ2-1
clone size: NA

CDR3 protein: CSPWEAEPFNQPQHF
CDR3 DNA: TGCAGCCCATGGGAGGCAGAACCTTTCAATCAGCCCCAGCATTTT
D gene: NA
V gene: TRBV29-1
J gene: TRBJ1-5
clone size: NA

CDR3 protein: CASSLRVGRGHGYTF
CDR3 DNA: TGTGCCAGCAGTTTACGGGTTGGCAGGGGGCATGGCTACACCTTC
D gene: TRBD1
V gene: TRBV27
J gene: TRBJ1-2
clone size: once

CDR3 protein: CASSLTQTSGGAGNEQFF
CDR3 DNA: TGTGCCAGCAGTCTAACACAGACTAGCGGGGGGGCCGGGAATGAGCAGTTCTTC
D gene: TRBD2
V gene: TRBV2
J gene: TRBJ2-1
clone size: NA

CDR3 protein: CASSAHQGYTEAFF
CDR3 DNA: TGTGCCAGTAGTGCTCACCAGGGTTACACTGAAGCTTTCTTT
D gene: NA
V gene: TRBV19
J gene: TRBJ1-1
clone size: NA

CDR3 protein: CASSALGQRSYNEQFF
CDR3 DNA: TGTGCCAGCAGTGCTTTGGGACAGCGCTCCTACAATGAGCAGTTCTTC
D gene: TRBD1
V gene: TRBV6-1
J gene: TRBJ2-1
clone size: NA

CDR3 protein: CASSNNLAGALYEQYF
CDR3 DNA: TGTGCCAGCAGCAATAATTTAGCGGGGGCACTCTACGAGCAGTACTTC
D gene: TRBD2
V gene: TRBV9
J gene: TRBJ2-7
clone size: NA

CDR3 protein: CASSPLPRDEQFF
CDR3 DNA: TGTGCCAGCAGCCCTCTACCTAGAGATGAGCAGTTCTTC
D gene: NA
V gene: TRBV12-3/TRBV12-4
J gene: TRBJ2-1
clone size: NA

CDR3 protein: CASSPTGLNYGYTF
CDR3 DNA: TGTGCCAGCAGCCCGACAGGATTAAACTATGGCTACACCTTC
D gene: NA
V gene: TRBV5-5
J gene: TRBJ1-2
clone size: once

CDR3 protein: CASSKDRVNEKLFF
CDR3 DNA: TGTGCCAGCAGTAAGGACAGGGTTAATGAAAAACTGTTTTTT
D gene: TRBD1
V gene: TRBV6-2/TRBV6-3
J gene: TRBJ1-4
clone size: NA

CDR3 protein: CASSTYYAPSGYTF
CDR3 DNA: TGTGCCAGCAGCACTTATTACGCTCCCTCGGGCTACACCTTC
D gene: NA
V gene: TRBV7-2
J gene: TRBJ1-2
clone size: NA

CDR3 protein: CASSPRGEGRNEQFF
CDR3 DNA: TGTGCCAGCTCACCTCGGGGGGAGGGCCGGAATGAGCAGTTCTTC
D gene: TRBD2
V gene: TRBV18
J gene: TRBJ2-1
clone size: NA

CDR3 protein: CASSSQGASTDTQYF
CDR3 DNA: TGTGCCAGCAGCTCACAGGGCGCTAGCACAGATACGCAGTATTTT
D gene: NA
V gene: TRBV11-2
J gene: TRBJ2-3
clone size: NA

CDR3 protein: CASSEILDRTTYGYTF
CDR3 DNA: TGCGCCAGCAGTGAAATCCTTGACAGGACCACATATGGCTACACCTTC
D gene: NA
V gene: TRBV10-2
J gene: TRBJ1-2
clone size: NA

CDR3 protein: CASGNRGSMDTQYF
CDR3 DNA: TGTGCCAGTGGTAACAGGGGAAGTATGGATACGCAGTATTTT
D gene: TRBD1
V gene: TRBV19
J gene: TRBJ2-3
clone size: NA

CDR3 protein: CASRSLTVNTEAFF
CDR3 DNA: TGTGCCAGCAGGTCGCTTACAGTGAACACTGAAGCTTTCTTT
D gene: NA
V gene: TRBV5-6
J gene: TRBJ1-1
clone size: NA

CDR3 protein: CASSGLQGVIYEQYF
CDR3 DNA: TGTGCCAGCTCAGGGCTTCAGGGGGTCATCTACGAGCAGTACTTC
D gene: TRBD1
V gene: TRBV18
J gene: TRBJ2-7
clone size: few

CDR3 protein: CASRAEYRAPRGFF
CDR3 DNA: TGCGCCAGCAGGGCAGAGTACAGGGCCCCCCGTGGGTTCTTC
D gene: NA
V gene: TRBV5-1
J gene: TRBJ2-1
clone size: once

CDR3 protein: CASSAGGGPDTQYF
CDR3 DNA: TGTGCCAGCAGCGCCGGGGGGGGCCCAGATACGCAGTATTTT
D gene: TRBD2
V gene: TRBV9
J gene: TRBJ2-3
clone size: NA

CDR3 protein: CASSLSGQGTYEQYF
CDR3 DNA: TGTGCCAGCAGTTTATCGGGACAGGGCACCTACGAGCAGTACTTC
D gene: TRBD1
V gene: TRBV27
J gene: TRBJ2-7
clone size: NA

CDR3 protein: CAICGGDTDTQYF
CDR3 DNA: TGTGCCATCTGCGGGGGGGACACAGATACGCAGTATTTT
D gene: TRBD2
V gene: TRBV10-3
J gene: TRBJ2-3
clone size: few

CDR3 protein: CASSYERGGYNEQFF
CDR3 DNA: TGTGCCAGCAGTTACGAGCGGGGGGGCTACAATGAGCAGTTCTTC
D gene: TRBD2
V gene: TRBV6-5
J gene: TRBJ2-1
clone size: NA

CDR3 protein: CASSIQLNTEAFF
CDR3 DNA: TGTGCCAGCAGTATACAGCTGAACACTGAAGCTTTCTTT
D gene: NA
V gene: TRBV2
J gene: TRBJ1-1
clone size: once

CDR3 protein: CASSIGWQGNTEAFF
CDR3 DNA: TGTGCCAGTAGTATCGGGTGGCAGGGGAACACTGAAGCTTTCTTT
D gene: NA
V gene: TRBV19
J gene: TRBJ1-1
clone size: NA

CDR3 protein: CSVEVPGQGWNEQFF
CDR3 DNA: TGCAGCGTTGAAGTTCCCGGACAGGGGTGGAATGAGCAGTTCTTC
D gene: TRBD1
V gene: TRBV29-1
J gene: TRBJ2-1
clone size: NA

CDR3 protein: CASSDLAGVVADTQYF
CDR3 DNA: TGCGCCAGCAGTGACTTAGCGGGAGTCGTTGCAGATACGCAGTATTTT
D gene: TRBD2
V gene: TRBV10-2
J gene: TRBJ2-3
clone size: once

CDR3 protein: CASSSTGDNSPLHF
CDR3 DNA: TGTGCCAGCAGCTCAACAGGGGATAATTCACCCCTCCACTTT
D gene: TRBD1
V gene: TRBV13
J gene: TRBJ1-6
clone size: NA

CDR3 protein: CASSPDLRTGITYEQYF
CDR3 DNA: TGTGCCAGCTCACCAGATTTAAGGACAGGGATCACCTACGAGCAGTACTTC
D gene: TRBD1
V gene: TRBV18
J gene: TRBJ2-7
clone size: NA

CDR3 protein: CAISGDFFSNQPQHF
CDR3 DNA: TGTGCCATCTCGGGGGACTTTTTTAGCAATCAGCCCCAGCATTTT
D gene: NA
V gene: TRBV10-3
J gene: TRBJ1-5
clone size: few

CDR3 protein: CASSPLNQGELFF
CDR3 DNA: TGTGCCAGCTCACCACTCAACCAGGGAGAGCTGTTTTTT
D gene: NA
V gene: TRBV18
J gene: TRBJ2-2
clone size: NA